The 13 T cell receptor beta chains below all came from one sample that was sequenced in a study of OX40 agonist ivuxolimab in advanced cancers. The protocol was immunoSEQ multiplex PCR, while the TCRdb copy is restricted to in-frame clones and leaves out a portion. The data show about 79,000 clones, with around 90% seen just once and 13% held by the top ten. Sequencing was performed on CD4+ or CD8+ T cells sorted from blood, taken in a trial of the OX40 agonist ivuxolimab. The receptor set was obtained from an adult with an advanced solid tumor such as melanoma, head and neck, liver or kidney cancer.

The chain joins TRBV19 to TRBJ2-7, with D perhaps TRBD1 (6 bases). The length of the CDR3 is 14 residues. CDR1 is LNHDA and CDR2 is SQIVND in the germline V gene (reference sequence). Trimming took off 2 bases at V and 6 bases at J, with 14 bases between the two ends. The CDR3 DNA sequence: TGTGCCAGTAGTATAAACAGGGCCACGACCGAGCAGTACTTC. Protein product: CASSINRATTEQYF.

J is TRBJ2-1 and V is TRBV30; TRBD1 matches at 7 bases. V shed 7 bases, J shed 4 bases, and the junction held 7 bases outside the gene matches. The CDR3 sequence is 13 residues long. Per the germline V gene, CDR1 is GTSNPN and CDR2 is SVGIG (reference sequence). The CDR3 sequence: CASDRVAYNEQFF. In nucleotides, the CDR3 is TGTGCCTCCGACAGGGTCGCATACAATGAGCAGTTCTTC.

The chain's CDR3 is CASSLGADTQYF. The CDR3, as DNA: TGTGCCAGCAGCTTGGGGGCGGATACGCAGTATTTT. This rearrangement joins TRBV5-6 to TRBJ2-3; D gene unclear. The CDR3 covers 12 residues. The germline V gene has CDR1 SGHDT and CDR2 YYEEEE. Trimming cost V 0 bases and J 6 bases, with 5 bases left between them. The full variable domain, in which reference TRBV5-6 and TRBJ2-3 provide the parts outside the CDR3, is DAGVTQSPTHLIKTRGQQVTLRCSPKSGHDTVSWYQQALGQGPQFIFQYYEEEERQRGNFPDRFSGHQFPNYSSELNVNALLLGDSALYLCASSLGADTQYFGPGTRLTVL.

This chain connects TRBV4-1 to TRBJ2-1; D is possibly TRBD1 (5 bases). This CDR3 contains 15 residues. The germline V gene encodes CDR1 MGHRA and CDR2 YSYEKL. V lost 1 base and J lost 1, with 8 bases in between. The CDR3 nucleotides read TGCGCCAGCAGCCAAGCCAGGGTATCCTACAATGAGCAGTTCTTC. Encoded protein: CASSQARVSYNEQFF.

The V call is TRBV28, the J call TRBJ2-4, with TRBD2 identical over 10 bases. The CDR3 loop spans 16 amino acids. Trimming at V came to 6 bases and at J to 0 bases, leaving 5 bases not matched to a gene. CDR1 and CDR2 from the germline V gene are MDHEN and SYDVKM. Here the CDR3 reads CASRGGLAVAKNIQYF. In DNA, the CDR3 is TGTGCCAGCAGGGGCGGACTAGCGGTAGCCAAAAACATTCAGTACTTC.

By share, this clone counts as medium-sized. The chain employs TRBV19 and TRBJ2-7; D remains unclear. The CDR3 extends over 13 amino acids. V was shortened by 3 bases and J by 4 bases, with 10 bases between the two germline ends. CDR1 is LNHDA and CDR2 is SQIVND in the germline V gene (reference sequence). CDR3 amino acids: CASSIAFKYEQYF. The CDR3 region has the DNA TGTGCCAGTAGTATTGCCTTCAAGTACGAGCAGTACTTC.

The V call is TRBV6-5, the J call TRBJ2-7; TRBD1 matches at 7 bases. The CDR3 has 15 amino acids. V gave up 1 base and J gave up 4 bases; unmatched junction bases: 7. Germline V CDR1 and CDR2: MNHEY, SVGAGI. CDR3 amino acids: CASSYLGTEFYEQYF. CDR3 in DNA: TGTGCCAGCAGTTACTTGGGGACAGAATTTTACGAGCAGTACTTC.

The chain employs TRBV4-2 and TRBJ2-7, with TRBD1 identical over 9 bases. The CDR3 totals 14 residues. The V gene end was trimmed by 4 bases and the J gene end by 5 bases; junction bases not matched to a gene: 6. CDR1 is LGHNA, CDR2 YNFKEQ, per germline. The DNA of the CDR3 is TGTGCCAGCAGCCGAGGACAGGGGATCAACGAGCAGTACTTC. Its translation: CASSRGQGINEQYF.

This clone was seen just once. The chain uses TRBV19 and TRBJ2-1; D perhaps matches TRBD2 (6 bases). V was shortened by 6 bases and J by 0 bases, with 15 bases between the two germline ends. The CDR3 covers 16 residues. CDR1 LNHDA and CDR2 SQIVND come from the germline V gene (reference sequence). The CDR3: CASRTDYQSSYNEQFF. CDR3 bases: TGTGCCAGTAGGACGGACTATCAAAGCTCCTACAATGAGCAGTTCTTC. Variable domain in full (rest from reference TRBV19 and TRBJ2-1): DGGITQSPKYLFRKEGQNVTLSCEQNLNHDAMYWYRQDPGQGLRLIYYSQIVNDFQKGDIAEGYSVSREKKESFPLTVTSAQKNPTAFYLCASRTDYQSSYNEQFFGPGTRLTVL.

This clone was counted between two and nine times. The J gene is TRBJ2-4, the V gene TRBV11-3; 8 bases are shared with TRBD1. The CDR3 is 14 residues long. Germline CDR1 is SGHNT and CDR2 is YENEEA. J lost 11 bases, V lost 1 base, and 7 bases had no gene match. Here the CDR3 DNA reads TGTGCCAGCAGCTTAGCGGGACAGGCAAGGGTTCAGTACTTC. The encoded protein is CASSLAGQARVQYF.

The rearrangement links TRBV27 to TRBJ1-2; no clear D gene. V was clipped by 5 bases and J by 3 bases, with 10 bases between them. There are 13 residues in the CDR3. Germline-derived CDR1 and CDR2 are MNHEY and SMNVEV (reference sequence). The CDR3 coding sequence is TGTGCCAGCAGTAACAACCCAGACTATGGCTACACCTTC. Translating gives CASSNNPDYGYTF.

The CDR3 DNA reads as TGCGCCAGCAGAATGGACCCCGGGACAGGGTCCTACGAGCAGTACTTC. Translation: CASRMDPGTGSYEQYF. This sequence joins TRBV5-1 and TRBJ2-7; 9 bases map to TRBD1. Trimming removed 5 bases from V and 1 base from J; junction bases left unmatched: 10. Germline V gene sequence: CDR1 SGHRS, CDR2 YFSETQ. The CDR3 sequence is 16 residues long.

The rearrangement joins TRBV29-1 to TRBJ1-4; possibly TRBD1 for D (5 bases). There are 13 residues in the CDR3. The germline V and J ends were trimmed by 3 bases and 3 bases, with 8 bases remaining between them. Germline values: CDR1 SQVTM, CDR2 ANQGSEA. CDR3 sequence (DNA): TGCAGCGTTGACGGGACCGCTAATGAAAAACTGTTTTTT. It encodes CSVDGTANEKLFF.